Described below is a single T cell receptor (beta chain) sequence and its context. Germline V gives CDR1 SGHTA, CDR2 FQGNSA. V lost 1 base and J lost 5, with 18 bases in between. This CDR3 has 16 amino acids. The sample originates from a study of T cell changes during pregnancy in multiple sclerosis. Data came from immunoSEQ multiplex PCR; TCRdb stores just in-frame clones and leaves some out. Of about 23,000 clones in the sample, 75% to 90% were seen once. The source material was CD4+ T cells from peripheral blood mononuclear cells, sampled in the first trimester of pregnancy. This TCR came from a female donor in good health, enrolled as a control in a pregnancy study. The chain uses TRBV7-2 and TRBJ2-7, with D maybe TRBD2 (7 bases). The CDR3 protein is CASSLGGRGGPDEQYF. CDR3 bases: TGTGCCAGCAGCTTAGGGGGCAGGGGAGGGCCGGACGAGCAGTACTTC. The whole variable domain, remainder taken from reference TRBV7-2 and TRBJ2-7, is GAGVSQSPSNKVTEKGKDVELRCDPISGHTALYWYRQSLGQGLEFLIYFQGNSAPDKSGLPSDRFSAERTGGSVSTLTIQRTQQEDSAVYLCASSLGGRGGPDEQYFGPGTRLTVT.